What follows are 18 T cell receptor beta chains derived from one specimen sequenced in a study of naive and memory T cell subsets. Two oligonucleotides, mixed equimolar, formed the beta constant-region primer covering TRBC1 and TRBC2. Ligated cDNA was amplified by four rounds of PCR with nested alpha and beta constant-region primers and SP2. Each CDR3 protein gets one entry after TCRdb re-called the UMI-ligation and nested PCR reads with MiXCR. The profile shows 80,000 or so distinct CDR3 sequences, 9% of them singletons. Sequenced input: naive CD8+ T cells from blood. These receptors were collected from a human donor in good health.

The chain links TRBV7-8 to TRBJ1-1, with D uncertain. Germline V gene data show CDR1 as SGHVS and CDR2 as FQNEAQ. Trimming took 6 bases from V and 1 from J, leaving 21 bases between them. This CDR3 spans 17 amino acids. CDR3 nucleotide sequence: TGTGCCAGCAGTCATACCATATCAACCTTACCGAACACTGAAGCTTTCTTT. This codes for CASSHTISTLPNTEAFF.

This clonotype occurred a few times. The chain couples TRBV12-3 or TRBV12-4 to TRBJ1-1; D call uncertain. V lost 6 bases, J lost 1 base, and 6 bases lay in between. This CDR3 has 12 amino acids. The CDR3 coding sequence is TGTGCCAGCAGCCCTGCGAACACTGAAGCTTTCTTT. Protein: CASSPANTEAFF.

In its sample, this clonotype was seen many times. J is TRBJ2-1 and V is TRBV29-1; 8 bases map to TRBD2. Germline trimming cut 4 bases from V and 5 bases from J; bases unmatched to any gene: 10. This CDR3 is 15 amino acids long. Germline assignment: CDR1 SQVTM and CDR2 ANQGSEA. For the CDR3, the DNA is TGCAGCGTTGGGGGGAGCGGGAGCCTCCACAATGAGCAGTTCTTC. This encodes CSVGGSGSLHNEQFF.

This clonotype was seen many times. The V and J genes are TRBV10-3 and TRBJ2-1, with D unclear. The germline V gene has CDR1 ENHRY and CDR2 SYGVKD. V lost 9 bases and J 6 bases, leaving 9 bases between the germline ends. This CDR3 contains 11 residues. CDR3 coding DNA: TGTGCCATATTCGGCAGCAATGAGCAGTTCTTC. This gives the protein CAIFGSNEQFF.

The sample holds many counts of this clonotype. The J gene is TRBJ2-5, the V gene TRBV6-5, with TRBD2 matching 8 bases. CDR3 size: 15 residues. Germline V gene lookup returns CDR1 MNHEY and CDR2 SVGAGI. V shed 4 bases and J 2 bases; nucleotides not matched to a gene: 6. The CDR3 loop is CASSSGGAVQETQYF. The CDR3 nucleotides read TGTGCCAGCAGTTCGGGGGGGGCCGTACAAGAGACCCAGTACTTC.

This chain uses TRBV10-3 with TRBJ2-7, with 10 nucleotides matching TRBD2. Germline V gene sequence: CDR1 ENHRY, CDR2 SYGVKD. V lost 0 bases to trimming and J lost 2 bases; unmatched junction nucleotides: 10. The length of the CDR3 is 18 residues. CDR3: CAISESGLAGVSAYEQYF. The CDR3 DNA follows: TGTGCCATCAGTGAGTCTGGTCTAGCGGGAGTCTCGGCCTACGAGCAGTACTTC.

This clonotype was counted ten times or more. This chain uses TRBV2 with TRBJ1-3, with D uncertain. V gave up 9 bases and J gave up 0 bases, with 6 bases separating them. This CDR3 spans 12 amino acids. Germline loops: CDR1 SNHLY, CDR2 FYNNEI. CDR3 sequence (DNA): TGTGCCAGTCGGAGCTCTGGAAACACCATATATTTT. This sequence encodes CASRSSGNTIYF. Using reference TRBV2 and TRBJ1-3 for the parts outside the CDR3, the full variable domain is EPEVTQTPSHQVTQMGQEVILRCVPISNHLYFYWYRQILGQKVEFLVSFYNNEISEKSEIFDDQFSVERPDGSNFTLKIRSTKLEDSAMYFCASRSSGNTIYFGEGSWLTVV.

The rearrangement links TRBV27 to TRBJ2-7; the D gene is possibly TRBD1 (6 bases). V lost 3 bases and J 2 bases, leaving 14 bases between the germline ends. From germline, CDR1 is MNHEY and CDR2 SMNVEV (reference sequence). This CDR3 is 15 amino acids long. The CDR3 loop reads CASSFTGTPTYEQYF. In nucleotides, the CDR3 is TGTGCCAGCAGTTTTACCGGGACACCAACCTACGAGCAGTACTTC.

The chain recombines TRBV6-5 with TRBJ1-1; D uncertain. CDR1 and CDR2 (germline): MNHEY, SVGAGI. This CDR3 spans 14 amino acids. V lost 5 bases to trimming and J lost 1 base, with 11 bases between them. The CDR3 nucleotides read TGTGCCAGCAGTGCCCAGTCTACGAACACTGAAGCTTTCTTT. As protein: CASSAQSTNTEAFF.

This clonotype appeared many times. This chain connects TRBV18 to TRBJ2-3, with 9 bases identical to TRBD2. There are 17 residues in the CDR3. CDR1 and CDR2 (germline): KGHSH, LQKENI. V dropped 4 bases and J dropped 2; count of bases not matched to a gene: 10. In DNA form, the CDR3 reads TGTGCCAGCTCACTCGATAGACTAGCGGTAAACACAGATACGCAGTATTTT. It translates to CASSLDRLAVNTDTQYF.

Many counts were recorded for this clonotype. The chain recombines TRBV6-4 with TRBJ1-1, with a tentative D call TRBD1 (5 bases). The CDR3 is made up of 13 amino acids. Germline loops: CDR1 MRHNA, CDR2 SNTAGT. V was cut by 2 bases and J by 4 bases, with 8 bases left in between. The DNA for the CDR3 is TGTGCCAGCAGTGACGTGGGGGGCACTGAAGCTTTCTTT. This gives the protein CASSDVGGTEAFF.

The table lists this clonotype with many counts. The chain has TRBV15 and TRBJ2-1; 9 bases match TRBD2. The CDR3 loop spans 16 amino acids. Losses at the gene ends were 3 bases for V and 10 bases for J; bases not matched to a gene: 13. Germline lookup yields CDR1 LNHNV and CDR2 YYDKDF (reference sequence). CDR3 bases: TGTGCCACCAGCAGTTTACCGGGACTAGCTACAAGGGAGCAGTTCTTC. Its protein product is CATSSLPGLATREQFF.

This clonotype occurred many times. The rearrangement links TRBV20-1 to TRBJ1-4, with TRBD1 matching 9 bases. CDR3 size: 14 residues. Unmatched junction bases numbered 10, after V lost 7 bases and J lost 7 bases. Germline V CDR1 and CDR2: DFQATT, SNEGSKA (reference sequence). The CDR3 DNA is TGCAGTGTTCCACAGGGGGCGCTGGGTGAAAAACTGTTTTTT. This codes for CSVPQGALGEKLFF.

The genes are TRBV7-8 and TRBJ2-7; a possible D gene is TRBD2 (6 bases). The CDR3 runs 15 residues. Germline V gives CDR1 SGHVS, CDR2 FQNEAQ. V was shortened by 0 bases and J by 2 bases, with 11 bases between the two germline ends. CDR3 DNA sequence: TGTGCCAGCAGCTTAGCCCTAGCGTATACCTACGAGCAGTACTTC. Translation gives CASSLALAYTYEQYF.

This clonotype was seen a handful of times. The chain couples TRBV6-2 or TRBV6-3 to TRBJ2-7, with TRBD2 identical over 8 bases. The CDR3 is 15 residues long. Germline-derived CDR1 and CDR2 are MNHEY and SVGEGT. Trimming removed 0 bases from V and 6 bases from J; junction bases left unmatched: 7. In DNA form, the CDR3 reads TGTGCCAGCAGTTACTCATCCAGCGGGAGTAGCGAGCAGTACTTC. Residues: CASSYSSSGSSEQYF.

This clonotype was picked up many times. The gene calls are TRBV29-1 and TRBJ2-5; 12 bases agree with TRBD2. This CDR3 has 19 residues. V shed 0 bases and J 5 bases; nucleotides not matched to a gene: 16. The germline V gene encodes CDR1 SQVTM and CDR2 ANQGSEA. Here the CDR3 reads CSVEDPTSGRRFGIETQYF. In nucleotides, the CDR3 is TGCAGCGTTGAAGATCCCACTAGCGGGAGGAGGTTCGGGATTGAGACCCAGTACTTC.

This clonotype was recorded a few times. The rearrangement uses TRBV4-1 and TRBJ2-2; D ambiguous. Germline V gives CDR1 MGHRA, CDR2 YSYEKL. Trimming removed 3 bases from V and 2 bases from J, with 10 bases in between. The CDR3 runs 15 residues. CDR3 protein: CASSQAVANTGELFF. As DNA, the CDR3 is TGCGCCAGCAGCCAGGCGGTCGCAAACACCGGGGAGCTGTTTTTT.

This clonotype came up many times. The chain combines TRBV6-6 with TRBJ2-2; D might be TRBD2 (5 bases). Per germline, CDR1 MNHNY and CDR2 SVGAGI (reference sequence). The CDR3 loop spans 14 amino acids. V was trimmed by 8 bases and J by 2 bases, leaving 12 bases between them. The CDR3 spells CASHEGINTGELFF. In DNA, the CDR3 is TGTGCCAGCCACGAGGGAATAAACACCGGGGAGCTGTTTTTT.